These T cell receptor beta chains were read from a single sample in a study of cytomegalovirus exposure and HLA in healthy donors. Here immunoSEQ multiplex PCR was the method, and the copy in TCRdb shows in-frame clones only, minus some. The table includes about 120,000 clones, roughly 10% detected once. Input material: PBMCs. Source of these receptors: a woman between 18 and 29 years old in good health and CMV-seropositive. The CDR3 runs from the conserved cysteine through the conserved F or W. Fields, in order: D gene, clone size, J gene, V gene, CDR3 protein, CDR3 DNA. D genes are given only for firm matches. The listing skips clone size in some rows; elsewhere it reads once, few, many or a size class.

D gene: NA; clone size: NA; J gene: TRBJ1-2; V gene: TRBV25-1; CDR3 protein: CASRESGRVNYGYTF; CDR3 DNA: TGTGCCAGCAGGGAATCTGGCAGGGTGAACTATGGCTACACCTTC
D gene: TRBD1; clone size: few; J gene: TRBJ2-1; V gene: TRBV4-2; CDR3 protein: CASSQITGDEQFF; CDR3 DNA: TGTGCCAGCAGCCAGATCACAGGGGATGAGCAGTTCTTC
D gene: NA; clone size: NA; J gene: TRBJ2-1; V gene: TRBV5-1; CDR3 protein: CASSLEAGSQFF; CDR3 DNA: TGCGCCAGCAGCTTGGAGGCGGGTTCCCAGTTCTTC
D gene: TRBD2; clone size: few; J gene: TRBJ2-7; V gene: TRBV10-1; CDR3 protein: CASTAGGTYEQYF; CDR3 DNA: TGCGCCAGCACGGCGGGAGGGACCTACGAGCAGTACTTC
D gene: NA; clone size: NA; J gene: TRBJ1-1; V gene: TRBV5-1; CDR3 protein: CASSLRGGDTEAFF; CDR3 DNA: TGCGCCAGCAGCTTGCGTGGGGGGGACACTGAAGCTTTCTTT
D gene: TRBD1; clone size: few; J gene: TRBJ1-4; V gene: TRBV5-1; CDR3 protein: CASSSGQGATNEKLFF; CDR3 DNA: TGCGCCAGCAGCTCGGGACAGGGTGCGACTAATGAAAAACTGTTTTTT
D gene: NA; clone size: NA; J gene: TRBJ1-1; V gene: TRBV30; CDR3 protein: CAWSVIDTEAFF; CDR3 DNA: TGTGCCTGGAGTGTTATCGACACTGAAGCTTTCTTT
D gene: TRBD1; clone size: NA; J gene: TRBJ1-1; V gene: TRBV5-1; CDR3 protein: CASRPGQGENTEAFF; CDR3 DNA: TGCGCCAGCAGACCGGGACAGGGGGAGAACACTGAAGCTTTCTTT
D gene: NA; clone size: few; J gene: TRBJ2-3; V gene: TRBV5-1; CDR3 protein: CASSFDGKGTDTQYF; CDR3 DNA: TGCGCCAGCAGCTTCGACGGGAAAGGCACAGATACGCAGTATTTT
D gene: TRBD1; clone size: few; J gene: TRBJ1-4; V gene: TRBV27; CDR3 protein: CASNRDRVREKLFF; CDR3 DNA: TGTGCCAGCAACAGGGACAGGGTAAGAGAAAAACTGTTTTTT
D gene: TRBD2; clone size: few; J gene: TRBJ2-5; V gene: TRBV30; CDR3 protein: CAWSSLLAVVETQYF; CDR3 DNA: TGTGCCTGGAGTTCCCTCCTAGCGGTGGTAGAGACCCAGTACTTC
D gene: TRBD2; clone size: NA; J gene: TRBJ2-3; V gene: TRBV28; CDR3 protein: CASRSSAGGPDTQYF; CDR3 DNA: TGTGCCAGCAGATCGAGTGCGGGAGGGCCGGATACGCAGTATTTT
D gene: TRBD2; clone size: NA; J gene: TRBJ2-2; V gene: TRBV11-2; CDR3 protein: CASRLAGANTGELFF; CDR3 DNA: TGTGCCAGCAGACTAGCGGGAGCGAACACCGGGGAGCTGTTTTTT
D gene: TRBD2; clone size: few; J gene: TRBJ2-6; V gene: TRBV9; CDR3 protein: CASSHKLGGAGWYDSGANVLTF; CDR3 DNA: TGTGCCAGCAGTCATAAACTCGGGGGGGCAGGGTGGTACGACTCTGGGGCCAACGTCCTGACTTTC
D gene: TRBD2; clone size: NA; J gene: TRBJ2-5; V gene: TRBV5-1; CDR3 protein: CASSLALAGGGETQYF; CDR3 DNA: TGCGCCAGCAGCTTGGCACTAGCGGGAGGGGGTGAGACCCAGTACTTC
D gene: TRBD1; clone size: few; J gene: TRBJ1-3; V gene: TRBV5-1; CDR3 protein: CASSARDREGYGDAIYF; CDR3 DNA: TGCGCCAGCAGCGCCCGGGACAGGGAAGGTTATGGAGACGCCATATATTTT
D gene: NA; clone size: few; J gene: TRBJ2-1; V gene: TRBV19; CDR3 protein: CASSIDNYNEQFF; CDR3 DNA: TGTGCCAGTAGTATTGACAACTACAATGAGCAGTTCTTC
D gene: TRBD2; clone size: NA; J gene: TRBJ2-7; V gene: TRBV27; CDR3 protein: CASKLTSGNWEQYF; CDR3 DNA: TGTGCCAGCAAACTGACTAGCGGGAACTGGGAGCAGTACTTC
D gene: NA; clone size: few; J gene: TRBJ2-7; V gene: TRBV14; CDR3 protein: CATPVRTDRTAPYEQYF; CDR3 DNA: TGTGCCACCCCGGTGAGGACAGACCGAACTGCCCCCTACGAGCAGTACTTC
D gene: NA; clone size: NA; J gene: TRBJ1-3; V gene: TRBV7-9; CDR3 protein: CASKGGAGNTIYF; CDR3 DNA: TGTGCCAGCAAAGGGGGGGCTGGAAACACCATATATTTT
D gene: NA; clone size: NA; J gene: TRBJ1-1; V gene: TRBV7-6; CDR3 protein: CASSLGTGGWTEAFF; CDR3 DNA: TGTGCCAGCAGCTTAGGGACGGGGGGATGGACTGAAGCTTTCTTT
D gene: TRBD2; clone size: NA; J gene: TRBJ2-3; V gene: TRBV30; CDR3 protein: CAWIGGSASTDTQYF; CDR3 DNA: TGTGCCTGGATCGGGGGGTCGGCTAGCACAGATACGCAGTATTTT
D gene: TRBD2; clone size: few; J gene: TRBJ2-1; V gene: TRBV7-3; CDR3 protein: CASSSQPLAGAVRNEQFF; CDR3 DNA: TGTGCCAGCAGCTCTCAGCCCTTAGCGGGAGCGGTGAGGAATGAGCAGTTCTTC
D gene: NA; clone size: few; J gene: TRBJ2-5; V gene: TRBV29-1; CDR3 protein: CSVEGVVEETQYF; CDR3 DNA: TGCAGCGTTGAAGGCGTGGTAGAAGAGACCCAGTACTTC
D gene: TRBD2; clone size: few; J gene: TRBJ2-3; V gene: TRBV2; CDR3 protein: CASTVSGRVPTDTQYF; CDR3 DNA: TGTGCCAGCACCGTGAGCGGGAGGGTTCCCACAGATACGCAGTATTTT
D gene: TRBD2; clone size: NA; J gene: TRBJ2-1; V gene: TRBV7-3; CDR3 protein: CASSPRTSQSEQFF; CDR3 DNA: TGTGCCAGCAGCCCTCGGACTAGCCAAAGTGAGCAGTTCTTC
D gene: NA; clone size: NA; J gene: TRBJ1-2; V gene: TRBV20-1; CDR3 protein: CSAPDSYGYTF; CDR3 DNA: TGCAGTGCCCCGGACAGCTATGGCTACACCTTC
D gene: NA; clone size: many; J gene: TRBJ1-4; V gene: TRBV15; CDR3 protein: CATSRDLAGEKLFF; CDR3 DNA: TGTGCCACCAGCAGAGATCTGGCAGGGGAAAAACTGTTTTTT
D gene: NA; clone size: NA; J gene: TRBJ1-1; V gene: TRBV6-5; CDR3 protein: CASSYSFMNTEAFF; CDR3 DNA: TGTGCCAGCAGTTACTCGTTCATGAACACTGAAGCTTTCTTT
D gene: TRBD1; clone size: NA; J gene: TRBJ2-2; V gene: TRBV29-1; CDR3 protein: CSARGQGNTGELFF; CDR3 DNA: TGCAGCGCCCGGGGACAGGGCAACACCGGGGAGCTGTTTTTT
D gene: TRBD1; clone size: NA; J gene: TRBJ1-4; V gene: TRBV5-8; CDR3 protein: CASSSVGTGVAKLFF; CDR3 DNA: TGTGCCAGCAGCTCCGTAGGGACAGGCGTCGCAAAACTGTTTTTT
D gene: NA; clone size: NA; J gene: TRBJ2-1; V gene: TRBV12-5; CDR3 protein: CASGLVPVLREQFF; CDR3 DNA: TGTGCTAGTGGTTTGGTACCGGTCTTACGTGAGCAGTTCTTC
D gene: NA; clone size: NA; J gene: TRBJ1-2; V gene: TRBV4-1; CDR3 protein: CASSPGQTPNYGYTF; CDR3 DNA: TGCGCCAGCAGCCCCGGACAGACTCCTAACTATGGCTACACCTTC
D gene: NA; clone size: few; J gene: TRBJ2-7; V gene: TRBV5-4; CDR3 protein: CASSLAAGSSEQYF; CDR3 DNA: TGTGCCAGCAGCTTGGCGGCGGGTAGTAGCGAGCAGTACTTC
D gene: TRBD1; clone size: NA; J gene: TRBJ1-1; V gene: TRBV2; CDR3 protein: CATHRGASNTEAFF; CDR3 DNA: TGTGCCACACACAGGGGAGCTTCGAACACTGAAGCTTTCTTT
D gene: NA; clone size: few; J gene: TRBJ1-1; V gene: TRBV6-1; CDR3 protein: CASSLPDYTEAFF; CDR3 DNA: TGTGCCAGCAGCCTCCCAGATTACACTGAAGCTTTCTTT
D gene: TRBD1; clone size: NA; J gene: TRBJ2-2; V gene: TRBV29-1; CDR3 protein: CSARGPGSGELFF; CDR3 DNA: TGCAGCGCCAGGGGGCCAGGGTCCGGGGAGCTGTTTTTT
D gene: TRBD2; clone size: few; J gene: TRBJ2-1; V gene: TRBV11-2; CDR3 protein: CASSPGVAGEGEQFF; CDR3 DNA: TGTGCCAGCAGCCCCGGGGTAGCGGGAGAAGGTGAGCAGTTCTTC
D gene: NA; clone size: NA; J gene: TRBJ1-2; V gene: TRBV28; CDR3 protein: CACLPTGYNNYGYTF; CDR3 DNA: TGTGCCTGCCTTCCCACGGGTTACAATAACTATGGCTACACCTTC
D gene: NA; clone size: few; J gene: TRBJ1-1; V gene: TRBV20-1; CDR3 protein: CSAGLTEAFF; CDR3 DNA: TGCAGTGCTGGACTCACTGAAGCTTTCTTT
D gene: NA; clone size: few; J gene: TRBJ1-4; V gene: TRBV6-6; CDR3 protein: CASSQTGGRGEKLFF; CDR3 DNA: TGTGCCAGCAGTCAGACAGGCGGCCGGGGTGAAAAACTGTTTTTT
D gene: TRBD1; clone size: NA; J gene: TRBJ1-5; V gene: TRBV12-5; CDR3 protein: CASGLSGGGNQPQHF; CDR3 DNA: TGTGCTAGTGGTTTGTCAGGGGGAGGCAATCAGCCCCAGCATTTT
D gene: NA; clone size: few; J gene: TRBJ2-3; V gene: TRBV9; CDR3 protein: CASSPLDGGIGTDTQYF; CDR3 DNA: TGTGCCAGCAGCCCCCTGGATGGCGGGATAGGCACAGATACGCAGTATTTT
D gene: NA; clone size: NA; J gene: TRBJ2-1; V gene: TRBV11-1; CDR3 protein: CASSLVRDSYNEQFF; CDR3 DNA: TGTGCCAGCAGCTTAGTAAGGGACTCATACAATGAGCAGTTCTTC
D gene: TRBD2; clone size: few; J gene: TRBJ2-1; V gene: TRBV6-4; CDR3 protein: CASYGTSGNEQFF; CDR3 DNA: TGTGCCTCCTACGGGACTAGCGGCAATGAGCAGTTCTTC
D gene: TRBD1; clone size: NA; J gene: TRBJ2-7; V gene: TRBV6-6; CDR3 protein: CASSPRQGAAYEQYF; CDR3 DNA: TGTGCCAGCAGTCCCCGACAGGGGGCTGCCTACGAGCAGTACTTC
D gene: NA; clone size: few; J gene: TRBJ1-2; V gene: TRBV5-4; CDR3 protein: CASSLFIGGQNGYTF; CDR3 DNA: TGTGCCAGCAGCTTGTTCATCGGGGGGCAGAATGGCTACACCTTC
D gene: TRBD2; clone size: few; J gene: TRBJ2-3; V gene: TRBV29-1; CDR3 protein: CSAADGLANTDTQYF; CDR3 DNA: TGCAGCGCTGCAGACGGACTAGCAAACACAGATACGCAGTATTTT
D gene: TRBD1; clone size: few; J gene: TRBJ2-3; V gene: TRBV7-9; CDR3 protein: CASISRGGQGPESTDTQYF; CDR3 DNA: TGTGCCAGCATATCCCGTGGGGGACAGGGGCCGGAAAGCACAGATACGCAGTATTTT
D gene: NA; clone size: few; J gene: TRBJ2-4; V gene: TRBV2; CDR3 protein: CATRGGDLAKNIQYF; CDR3 DNA: TGTGCCACGAGAGGCGGGGATCTAGCCAAAAACATTCAGTACTTC
D gene: NA; clone size: few; J gene: TRBJ1-4; V gene: TRBV21-1; CDR3 protein: CASSKSRVPGQGSNEKLFF; CDR3 DNA: TGTGCCAGCAGCAAATCTAGAGTCCCGGGACAGGGCTCTAATGAAAAACTGTTTTTT
D gene: NA; clone size: NA; J gene: TRBJ1-2; V gene: TRBV4-2; CDR3 protein: CASSQGLYSNYGYTF; CDR3 DNA: TGTGCCAGCAGCCAAGGACTGTACTCTAACTATGGCTACACCTTC